The 24 T cell receptor beta chains below come from one sample, sequenced in a study of CD8+ T cells in alopecia areata. cDNA reverse transcribed from extracted RNA served as the sequencing template. TCRdb keeps only in-frame clones here, not all; method: immunoSEQ multiplex PCR. The sample holds around 290,000 clones, and no clone turns up only once. Researchers sorted pooled cutaneous lymph node cells on the basis of CD4, CD8alpha, NKG2D, NKG2ACE and other markers. The sequenced sample was CD4+ T cells sorted from a lymph node. The receptors stem from a C3H/HeJ mouse with alopecia areata. The mice in this strain carry MHC haplotype H2-k.

This clone was detected only a few times. Gene labels here are mouse ones. The CDR3 end falls 4 residues outside the read, so it is completed with the germline J gene. This chain connects TRBV19 to TRBJ2-1, with 8 positions matching TRBD2. The CDR3 runs 16 residues. Germline V gene lookup returns CDR1 FNHDT and CDR2 SITEND (reference sequence). The junction had 7 bases not matched to a gene; V was cut back by 1 base and J by 4 bases. CDR3 loop: CASSINLLGGYAEQFF. The part of the CDR3 DNA that was read is TGTGCCAGCAGTATAAACTTGCTGGGGGGATATGCT.

As regards this clone: Gene names and germline match the mouse. The observed sequence ends 3 residues before the CDR3 terminus, with the missing tail filled in from the germline J gene. The V call is TRBV1, the J call TRBJ1-6, with D hard to call. TRBJ1-6 is an ORF, with its function uncertain. Trimming cost V 1 base and J 0 bases, with 7 bases left between them. The CDR3 loop spans 16 amino acids. CDR1 NSQYPW and CDR2 LRSPGD come from the germline V gene (reference sequence). CDR3 protein: CTCSAVGNSYNSPLYF. The CDR3 bases that were read are TGCACCTGCAGTGCAGTGGGGAATTCCTATAATTCGCCC.

A few counts support this clone. These gene names are mouse names. CDR3 protein: CAWVWGANTGQLYF. The CDR3 DNA, read in part, is TGTGCCTGGGTCTGGGGGGCAAACACCGGG. V and J are TRBV31 and TRBJ2-2; 8 nucleotides agree with TRBD2. The read falls 4 residues short of the CDR3 end, and the missing part is taken from the germline J gene. The CDR3 spans 14 residues. The V gene's germline CDR1 is GKSSPN and CDR2 SITVG. V shed 5 bases and J 0 bases; nucleotides not matched to a gene: 2.

This clone was counted between two and nine times. Gene names are the mouse ones. The read terminates 4 residues ahead of where the CDR3 ends, so the germline J gene completes it. The J gene is TRBJ2-1, the V gene TRBV13-1, with D possibly matching TRBD2 (5 bases). Deletions cut 2 bases from V and 0 bases from J, with 9 bases between. Germline V lookup: CDR1 NSHNY, CDR2 SYGAGN. This CDR3 has 15 residues. The sequenced part of the CDR3 DNA is TGTGCCAGCAGTGAGCCTGGGAATAACTATGCT. It yields the protein CASSEPGNNYA. The CDR3 as a whole reads CASSEPGNNYAEQFF.

This clone occurred many times. Mouse germline and gene names are used. The read stops 4 residues short of the end of the CDR3; the missing end is completed from the germline J gene. The chain combines TRBV17 with TRBJ2-5; a weak D match, TRBD1 (6 bases). Germline V lookup: CDR1 MNHDT, CDR2 YYDKIL. V was trimmed by 5 bases and J by 3 bases, leaving 12 bases between them. The CDR3 sequence is 14 residues long. CDR3 DNA (partial): TGTGCTAGCAGTTCCGGGACAAATCAAGAC. This encodes CASSSGTNQD. In full, the CDR3 reads CASSSGTNQDTQYF.

This clone was seen only a few times. Any gene name here is a mouse gene name. The CDR3 end is not reached by the read, which stops 4 residues before it; the germline J gene fills it in. The same CDR3 is also encoded by other DNA sequences in this sample. The chain combines TRBV13-3 with TRBJ2-1, with 11 positions matching TRBD2. Trimming took 4 bases from V and 1 from J; bases not matched to a gene: 4. The CDR3 is 16 amino acids. Germline V gene lookup returns CDR1 NNHDY and CDR2 SYVADS. The CDR3: CASSSGTGGNYAEQFF. Incomplete CDR3 DNA: TGTGCCAGCAGTTCCGGGACTGGGGGAAACTATGCT.

As regards this clone: Genes here carry mouse names. The sequence runs out 4 residues before the end of the CDR3; the remainder is reconstructed from the germline J gene. This chain uses TRBV13-1 with TRBJ2-5; 7 nucleotides line up with TRBD2. CDR1 is NSHNY and CDR2 is SYGAGN in the germline V gene. The CDR3 has 15 residues. CDR3: CASSAGGSGRDTQYF. The CDR3 DNA, read in part, is TGTGCCAGCAGTGCGGGGGGGAGTGGAAGGGAC.

There are a few counts of this clone. Gene names and germline refer to mouse. With the read ending 4 residues before the CDR3 end, the germline J gene is used to fill in that end. The V call is TRBV13-1, the J call TRBJ2-4; TRBD1 matches at 10 bases. The CDR3 is made up of 15 amino acids. Germline CDR1 reads NSHNY; CDR2 reads SYGAGN. Partial CDR3 DNA: TGTGCCAGCAGTGATCGCCGGGACAGGGGTAAC. Translation gives CASSDRRDRGN. The whole CDR3 protein is CASSDRRDRGNTLYF.

This clone was detected only a few times. Here the gene names and germline are mouse. The read terminates 4 residues before the CDR3 end, so the remaining end is supplied by the germline J gene. The chain couples TRBV13-1 to TRBJ2-4; the D gene is possibly TRBD1 (6 bases). The germline V gene has CDR1 NSHNY and CDR2 SYGAGN. The CDR3 extends over 14 amino acids. CDR3 amino acids: CASSDRDKKNTLYF. Partial CDR3 DNA: TGTGCCAGCAGTGATAGGGACAAAAAAAAC.

The table lists this clone with a few counts. All gene names here are mouse names. The read gets to within 4 residues of the CDR3 end, and the germline J gene fills in the rest. V and J are TRBV13-1 and TRBJ2-2; D possibly corresponds to TRBD1 (7 bases). The CDR3 contains 16 residues. The germline V and J ends were trimmed by 0 bases and 2 bases, with 11 bases remaining between them. Germline loops: CDR1 NSHNY, CDR2 SYGAGN. The covered CDR3 bases are TGTGCCAGCAGTGATGCAAAGGGGGCGAACACCGGG. This gives the protein CASSDAKGANTG. The whole CDR3 sequence reads CASSDAKGANTGQLYF.

This clone has more than one count but fewer than ten. Any gene name here is a mouse gene name. The read comes to an end 4 residues before the CDR3 does, leaving the germline J gene to fill in the end. This chain uses TRBV13-3 with TRBJ1-1, with D possibly matching TRBD1 (6 bases). The germline V and J ends were trimmed by 4 bases and 3 bases, with 7 bases remaining between them. CDR3 length: 12 residues. CDR1 and CDR2 from the germline V gene are NNHDY and SYVADS. The part of the CDR3 DNA that was read is TGTGCCAGCAGTAACAGGGACACA. It encodes CASSNRDT. The complete CDR3 sequence is CASSNRDTEVFF.

This clone was detected a few times. Genes and germline are mouse. From the germline J gene comes the end of the CDR3, since the read stops 4 residues before it. The rearrangement joins TRBV13-1 to TRBJ2-7; 7 bases match TRBD1. Looked up from germline, CDR1 is NSHNY and CDR2 is SYGAGN. The CDR3 is 13 residues long. The sequenced part of the CDR3 DNA is TGTGCCAGCAGTCAGACAGGGAGAGAT. Protein product: CASSQTGRD. The CDR3 in full is CASSQTGRDEQYF.

In the case of this clone: These gene names are mouse names. The sequence runs out 4 residues before the end of the CDR3; the remainder is reconstructed from the germline J gene. Other DNA sequences from this sample encode an identical CDR3 as well. V usage is TRBV13-3 and J usage is TRBJ2-3, with 7 bases fitting TRBD1. CDR3 length: 15 residues. The junction had 6 bases not matched to a gene; V was cut back by 5 bases and J by 0 bases. CDR1 NNHDY and CDR2 SYVADS come from the germline V gene. The part of the CDR3 DNA that was read is TGTGCCAGCAGCCCCGACAGGGCTAGTGCAGAA. It translates to CASSPDRASAE. The complete CDR3 sequence is CASSPDRASAETLYF.

This clone turned up a few times. Mouse gene names and germline throughout. The read falls 4 residues short of the CDR3 end, and the missing part is taken from the germline J gene. The chain carries TRBV5 and TRBJ1-2; TRBD1 is a possible D gene (6 bases). CDR1 and CDR2 from the germline V gene are LGHNA and YNLKQL (reference sequence). The CDR3 runs to 15 residues. V dropped 0 bases and J dropped 4 bases, with 12 bases sitting between them. Partial CDR3 DNA: TGTGCCAGCAGCCAAGATACCAGGGGAGCCTCC. This gives the protein CASSQDTRGAS. The entire CDR3 protein reads CASSQDTRGASDYTF.

Concerning this clone itself: Mouse gene names apply. The read finishes 4 residues shy of the CDR3 end, and the germline J gene is used to complete it. The chain combines TRBV19 with TRBJ1-2, with 7 bases identical to TRBD1. Germline-derived CDR1 and CDR2 are FNHDT and SITEND (reference sequence). The CDR3 extends over 13 amino acids. Incomplete CDR3 DNA: TGTGCCAGCAGAAGACAGGGTTGGAAC. Protein: CASRRQGWN. The whole CDR3 sequence is CASRRQGWNDYTF.

As regards this clone: Mouse germline and gene names are used. The read gets to within 4 residues of the CDR3 end, and the germline J gene fills in the rest. The gene calls are TRBV1 and TRBJ2-3; 10 bases line up with TRBD1. V was clipped by 3 bases and J by 0 bases; unmatched bases: 6. The CDR3 sequence is 17 residues long. Per the germline V gene, CDR1 is NSQYPW and CDR2 is LRSPGD (reference sequence). The part of the CDR3 DNA that was read is TGCACCTGCAGTGCCTCGACAGGGGGCATTAGTGCAGAA. As protein: CTCSASTGGISAE. The full CDR3 sequence reads CTCSASTGGISAETLYF.

Many counts were recorded for this clone. Any gene name here is a mouse gene name. The read stops 4 residues short of the end of the CDR3; the missing end is completed from the germline J gene. The V and J genes are TRBV31 and TRBJ2-2, with a tentative D call TRBD1 (5 bases). There are 15 residues in the CDR3. Looked up from germline, CDR1 is GKSSPN and CDR2 is SITVG. Deletions cut 3 bases from V and 0 bases from J, with 11 bases between. The CDR3 DNA, read in part, is TGTGCCTGGAGCCAGGGTCCCGCAAACACCGGG. This translates into CAWSQGPANTG. Given in full, the CDR3 is CAWSQGPANTGQLYF.

In the case of this clone: Gene and germline names: mouse. Sequencing ends 4 residues short of the CDR3 end; the germline J gene provides the rest. Other DNA sequences of this sample code for an identical CDR3. V gene TRBV5 combines with J gene TRBJ2-7, with 10 bases fitting TRBD2. Trimming at V came to 4 bases and at J to 3 bases, leaving 3 bases not matched to a gene. The CDR3 is 14 residues long. In germline, CDR1 is LGHNA, CDR2 YNLKQL (reference sequence). The sequenced part of the CDR3 DNA is TGTGCCAGCAGCCCCGGACTGGGGGTCTAT. This codes for CASSPGLGVY. The whole CDR3 is CASSPGLGVYEQYF.

This clone turned up a few times. Gene names refer to mouse genes. CDR3 DNA (partial): TGTGCCAGCAGCCTCAGGGCCTCCTAT. Translation gives CASSLRASY. The whole CDR3 sequence reads CASSLRASYEQYF. V and J are TRBV19 and TRBJ2-7; tentatively, D is TRBD1 (5 bases). The read stops 4 residues short of the end of the CDR3; the missing end is completed from the germline J gene. CDR3 length: 13 residues. V was shortened by 5 bases and J by 0 bases, with 9 bases between the two germline ends. The germline V gene has CDR1 FNHDT and CDR2 SITEND (reference sequence).

Note on this clone: Mouse names are used for the genes. The read stops 4 residues short of the end of the CDR3; the missing end is completed from the germline J gene. The chain has TRBV14 and TRBJ2-5; 11 bases line up with TRBD2. CDR3 length equals 16 residues. The V gene's germline CDR1 is SGHDT and CDR2 FRDEAV. V dropped 2 bases and J dropped 2; count of bases not matched to a gene: 4. The sequenced CDR3 bases are TGTGCCAGCAGTTTTGGGGACTGGGGGCCCCAAGAC. This sequence encodes CASSFGDWGPQD. The full CDR3 protein is CASSFGDWGPQDTQYF.

Comment on this clone: Genes and germline are mouse. The read terminates 4 residues before the CDR3 end, so the remaining end is supplied by the germline J gene. The chain joins TRBV31 to TRBJ2-1, with D possibly matching TRBD1 (5 bases). The V end was cut by 3 bases, the J end by 0 bases, with 9 bases between. Germline loops: CDR1 GKSSPN, CDR2 SITVG. The CDR3 covers 14 residues. The part of the CDR3 DNA that was read is TGTGCCTGGAGGCAGGGATCTAACTATGCT. Translating gives CAWRQGSNYA. The CDR3 in its entirety is CAWRQGSNYAEQFF.

In this sample, this clone turned up a few times. The listed genes are named as in mouse. With the read ending 4 residues before the CDR3 end, the germline J gene is used to fill in that end. This rearrangement joins TRBV5 to TRBJ2-1; 7 nucleotides align to TRBD1. The CDR3 length is 16 residues. Unmatched junction bases numbered 7, after V lost 0 bases and J lost 5 bases. The germline gives CDR1 LGHNA, CDR2 YNLKQL (reference sequence). The CDR3: CASSQDNTGADAEQFF. The DNA read from the CDR3 is TGTGCCAGCAGCCAAGATAACACAGGGGCAGATGCT.

There are a few counts of this clone. Mouse names are used for the genes. The read stops 4 residues short of the end of the CDR3; the missing end is completed from the germline J gene. The rearrangement joins TRBV19 to TRBJ1-1; no clear D. V shed 6 bases and J shed 3 bases, with 6 bases lying between them. The CDR3 loop spans 11 amino acids. The germline V gene has CDR1 FNHDT and CDR2 SITEND (reference sequence). Incomplete CDR3 DNA: TGTGCCAGCAACAAACACACA. Translating gives CASNKHT. The whole CDR3 reads CASNKHTEVFF.

This clone was observed a handful of times. Genes and germline come from the mouse. The read terminates 4 residues ahead of where the CDR3 ends, so the germline J gene completes it. The chain uses TRBV13-3 and TRBJ1-1; TRBD1 matches 7 bases. The V gene end was trimmed by 5 bases and the J gene end by 0 bases; junction bases not matched to a gene: 4. CDR1 and CDR2 (germline): NNHDY, SYVADS. The CDR3 is made up of 14 amino acids. The CDR3 is CASSPDRPNTEVFF. The part of the CDR3 DNA that was read is TGTGCCAGCAGCCCGGACAGGCCAAACACA.